The present T cell receptor (beta chain) was sequenced within a study of blood T cell repertoires in COVID-19. The overall study: The origin of the acute and convalescent COVID-19 samples was the United States, Italy and Spain. In each case, the material was cDNA or gDNA derived from T cells, B-cell-depleted T cells, or PBMCs.

The authors' processing: Cell counts per sample came from amplifying reference gene primers. The repertoire was sequenced with immunoSEQ multiplex PCR; TCRdb's copy has only in-frame clones and lacks some. V, J and clone size were drawn from that table, and D and trimming were deduced from the DNA. Among tens of thousands of clones listed, roughly 84% were seen once. This CDR3 has 14 residues. Trimming pared 8 bases from V and 0 bases from J, leaving 11 bases between. Germline V CDR1 and CDR2: MNHEY, SVGAGI. The receptor comes from a man aged 55 to 70 with acute or convalescent COVID-19. V usage is TRBV6-5 and J usage is TRBJ1-3, with TRBD1 as a possible D gene (6 bases). The sample taken for sequencing was peripheral blood. The CDR3 sequence: CASAGQISGNTIYF. In DNA form, the CDR3 reads TGTGCCAGCGCAGGACAGATCTCTGGAAACACCATATATTTT.